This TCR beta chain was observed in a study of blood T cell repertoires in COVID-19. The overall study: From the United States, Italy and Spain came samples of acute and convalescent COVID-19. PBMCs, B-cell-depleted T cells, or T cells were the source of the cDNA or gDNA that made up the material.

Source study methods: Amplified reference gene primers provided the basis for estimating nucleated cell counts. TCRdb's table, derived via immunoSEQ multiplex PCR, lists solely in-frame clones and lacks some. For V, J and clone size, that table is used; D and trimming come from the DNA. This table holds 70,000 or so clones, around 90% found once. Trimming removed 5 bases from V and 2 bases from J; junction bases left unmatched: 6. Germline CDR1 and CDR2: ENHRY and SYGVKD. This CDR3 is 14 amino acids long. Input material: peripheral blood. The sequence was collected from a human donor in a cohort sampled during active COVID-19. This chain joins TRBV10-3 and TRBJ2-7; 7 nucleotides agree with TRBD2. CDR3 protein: CAISFTSVPYEQYF. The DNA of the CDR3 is TGTGCCATCAGTTTTACTAGCGTTCCCTACGAGCAGTACTTC.